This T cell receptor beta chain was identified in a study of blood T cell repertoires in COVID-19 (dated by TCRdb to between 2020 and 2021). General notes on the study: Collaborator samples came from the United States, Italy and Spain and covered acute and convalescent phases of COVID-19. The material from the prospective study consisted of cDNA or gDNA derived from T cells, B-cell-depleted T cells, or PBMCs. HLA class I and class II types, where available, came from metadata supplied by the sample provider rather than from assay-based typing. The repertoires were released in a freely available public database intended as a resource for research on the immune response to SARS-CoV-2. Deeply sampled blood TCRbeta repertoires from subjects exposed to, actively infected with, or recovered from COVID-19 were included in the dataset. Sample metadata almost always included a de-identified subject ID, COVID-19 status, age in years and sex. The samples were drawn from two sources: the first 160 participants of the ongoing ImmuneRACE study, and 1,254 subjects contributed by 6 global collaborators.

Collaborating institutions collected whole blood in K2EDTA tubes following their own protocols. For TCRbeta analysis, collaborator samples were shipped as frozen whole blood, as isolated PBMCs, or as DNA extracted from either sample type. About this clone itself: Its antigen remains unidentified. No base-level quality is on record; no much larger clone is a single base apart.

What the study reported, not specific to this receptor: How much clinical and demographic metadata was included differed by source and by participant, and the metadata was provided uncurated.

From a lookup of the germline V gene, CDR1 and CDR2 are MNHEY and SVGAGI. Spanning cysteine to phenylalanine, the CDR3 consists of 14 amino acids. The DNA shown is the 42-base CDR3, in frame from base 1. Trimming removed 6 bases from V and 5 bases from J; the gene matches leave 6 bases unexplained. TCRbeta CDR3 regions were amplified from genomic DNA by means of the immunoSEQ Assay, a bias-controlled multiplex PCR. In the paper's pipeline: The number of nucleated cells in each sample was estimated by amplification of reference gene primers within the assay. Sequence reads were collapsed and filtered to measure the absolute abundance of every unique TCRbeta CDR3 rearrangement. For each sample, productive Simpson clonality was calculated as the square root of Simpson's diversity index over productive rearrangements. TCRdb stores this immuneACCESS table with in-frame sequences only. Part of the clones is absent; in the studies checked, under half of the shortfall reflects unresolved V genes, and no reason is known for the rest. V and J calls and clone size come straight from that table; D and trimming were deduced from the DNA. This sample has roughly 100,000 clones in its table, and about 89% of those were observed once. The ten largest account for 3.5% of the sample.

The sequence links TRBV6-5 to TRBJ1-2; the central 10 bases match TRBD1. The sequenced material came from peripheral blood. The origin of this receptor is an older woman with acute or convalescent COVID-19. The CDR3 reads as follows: CASSWDRGGYGYTF. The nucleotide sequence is TGTGCCAGCAGCTGGGACAGGGGCGGATATGGCTACACCTTC.